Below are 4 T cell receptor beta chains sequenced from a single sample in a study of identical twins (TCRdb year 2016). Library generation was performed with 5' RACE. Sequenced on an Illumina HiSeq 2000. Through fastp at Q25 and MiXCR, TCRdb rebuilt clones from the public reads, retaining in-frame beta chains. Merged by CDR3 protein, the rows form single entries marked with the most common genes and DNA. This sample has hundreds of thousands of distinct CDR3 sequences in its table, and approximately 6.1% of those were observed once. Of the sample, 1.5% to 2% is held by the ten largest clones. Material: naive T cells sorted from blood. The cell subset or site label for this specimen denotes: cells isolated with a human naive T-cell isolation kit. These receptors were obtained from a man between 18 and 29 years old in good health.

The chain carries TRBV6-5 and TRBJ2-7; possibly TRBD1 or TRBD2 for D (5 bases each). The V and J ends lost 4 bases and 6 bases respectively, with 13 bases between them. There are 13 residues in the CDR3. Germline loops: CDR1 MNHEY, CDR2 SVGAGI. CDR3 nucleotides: TGTGCCAGCAGTTGGGACCCCTTTGGCGAGCAGTACGTC. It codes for CASSWDPFGEQYV.

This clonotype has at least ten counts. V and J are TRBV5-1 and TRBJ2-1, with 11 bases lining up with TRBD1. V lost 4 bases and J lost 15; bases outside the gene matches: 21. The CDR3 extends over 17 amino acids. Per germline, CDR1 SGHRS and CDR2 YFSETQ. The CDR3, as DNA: TGCGCCAGCAGCCCATTCCCGGGACAGGGGGTACCTTATCCGATGTTCTTC. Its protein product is CASSPFPGQGVPYPMFF. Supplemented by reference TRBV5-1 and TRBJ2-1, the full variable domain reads KAGVTQTPRYLIKTRGQQVTLSCSPISGHRSVSWYQQTPGQGLQFLFEYFSETQRNKGNFPGRFSGRQFSNSRSEMNVSTLELGDSALYLCASSPFPGQGVPYPMFFGPGTRLTVL.

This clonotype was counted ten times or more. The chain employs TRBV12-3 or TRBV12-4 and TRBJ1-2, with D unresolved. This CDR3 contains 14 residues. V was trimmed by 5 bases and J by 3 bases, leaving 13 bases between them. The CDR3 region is CASSQNTGDYGYTF. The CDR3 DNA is TGTGCCAGCAGTCAGAACACGGGTGACTATGGCTACACCTTC.

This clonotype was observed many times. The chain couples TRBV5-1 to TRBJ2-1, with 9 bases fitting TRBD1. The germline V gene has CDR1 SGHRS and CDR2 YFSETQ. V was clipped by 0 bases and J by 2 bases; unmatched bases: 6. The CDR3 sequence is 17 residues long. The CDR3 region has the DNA TGCGCCAGCAGCTTGGCCCGGACAGGGGTCACCTACAATGAGCAGTTCTTC. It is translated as CASSLARTGVTYNEQFF.